The rows below give T cell receptor beta chains drawn from one sample of a study of response to subunit inactivated influenza vaccine. TCRdb reanalysed the RT-PCR reads using MiXCR and keeps one entry per CDR3 protein. The data hold more than 250,000 distinct CDR3 sequences, with around a fifth observed a single time. This sample comprised PBMCs from blood, obtained about 19 months after vaccination. Every receptor here comes from a man between 50 and 70 years old who received an inactivated influenza vaccine. Both conserved end residues are part of each CDR3. A D gene is named only where the DNA matches it firmly. Expanded clones get a size class; other rows say once, few or many, or leave the size out.

CDR3aa	CDR3nt	j_gene	abundance	v_gene	d_gene	len
CAISEFASREQYF	TGTGCCATCAGTGAGTTTGCTTCTAGGGAGCAGTACTTC	TRBJ2-7	-	TRBV10-3	-	13
CAWSKPGSGNTIYF	TGTGCCTGGAGTAAGCCGGGCTCTGGAAACACCATATATTTT	TRBJ1-3	-	TRBV30	-	14
CASSTKGSQETQYF	TGCGCCAGCAGTACCAAAGGATCCCAGGAGACCCAGTACTTC	TRBJ2-5	few	TRBV5-1	-	14
CASSKSYLNEKLFF	TGTGCCAGCAGCAAAAGTTACCTGAATGAAAAACTGTTTTTT	TRBJ1-4	-	TRBV21-1	-	14
CSVVGQRAYEQYF	TGCAGCGTAGTGGGACAGCGGGCCTACGAGCAGTACTTC	TRBJ2-7	-	TRBV29-1	-	13
CASSQEDRRTEAFF	TGCGCCAGCAGCCAAGAAGACCGGAGGACTGAAGCTTTCTTT	TRBJ1-1	few	TRBV4-1	-	14
CASRMLGDTEALF	TGTGCCAGCAGGATGTTGGGGGACACTGAAGCTTTATTT	TRBJ1-1	once	TRBV2	-	13
CASSSNWGELFF	TGTGCCAGCAGCTCAAATTGGGGGGAGCTGTTTTTT	TRBJ2-2	-	TRBV5-4	-	12
CASTWGPGTEAFF	TGTGCCAGCACCTGGGGGCCGGGCACTGAAGCTTTCTTT	TRBJ1-1	few	TRBV12-3/TRBV12-4	-	13
CATSSNGDTQYF	TGTGCCACCAGTTCCAACGGAGATACGCAGTATTTT	TRBJ2-3	-	TRBV15	-	12
CASSPSSVNTEAFF	TGTGCCAGCTCACCAAGTTCCGTGAACACTGAAGCTTTCTTT	TRBJ1-1	few	TRBV18	-	14
CASSIGQGYQPQHF	TGTGCCAGCAGTATTGGACAGGGGTATCAGCCCCAGCATTTT	TRBJ1-5	-	TRBV27	TRBD1	14
CSAPDGQGNGYTF	TGCAGTGCTCCAGACGGACAGGGGAATGGCTACACCTTC	TRBJ1-2	few	TRBV20-1	TRBD1	13
CSVGHDSGSGQPQHF	TGCAGCGTCGGGCACGACAGTGGGTCAGGGCAGCCCCAGCATTTT	TRBJ1-5	few	TRBV29-1	-	15
CASSFVAESGELFF	TGCGCCAGCAGCTTCGTAGCGGAATCCGGGGAGCTGTTTTTT	TRBJ2-2	few	TRBV5-1	-	14
CASSQGLRRGLSWTEAFF	TGCGCCAGCAGCCAAGGCTTGCGCAGGGGGCTCTCGTGGACTGAAGCTTTCTTT	TRBJ1-1	few	TRBV4-3	TRBD1	18
CEPTPRRKRGFGYTF	TGTGAACCGACCCCCCGAAGGAAACGGGGTTTTGGCTACACCTTC	TRBJ1-2	-	TRBV12-3/TRBV12-4	-	15
CATRTETNTGELFF	TGTGCCACCCGGACAGAGACGAACACCGGGGAGCTGTTTTTT	TRBJ2-2	-	TRBV10-3	-	14
CASSLSAGHLNTEAFF	TGTGCCAGCAGTTTATCAGCGGGACATTTGAACACTGAAGCTTTCTTT	TRBJ1-1	many	TRBV27	-	16
CSAEGSSYEQYF	TGCAGTGCTGAGGGGTCTTCGTACGAGCAGTACTTC	TRBJ2-7	-	TRBV20-1	-	12
CASSYRDRGNSPLHF	TGTGCCAGCAGCTACCGGGACAGGGGCAATTCACCCCTCCACTTT	TRBJ1-6	few	TRBV7-8	TRBD1	15
CSALVPLGTSGSWTQYF	TGCAGTGCTCTTGTACCTCTCGGGACTAGCGGGAGTTGGACCCAGTACTTC	TRBJ2-5	-	TRBV20-1	TRBD2	17
CASRSQGTGNSPLHF	TGTGCCAGCAGATCACAGGGGACGGGGAATTCACCCCTCCACTTT	TRBJ1-6	-	TRBV5-6	TRBD1	15
CSARSGYNQPQHF	TGCAGTGCTAGATCGGGTTACAATCAGCCCCAGCATTTT	TRBJ1-5	many	TRBV20-1	-	13
CASSQLGLPGNTIYF	TGCGCCAGCAGCCAACTCGGACTCCCTGGAAACACCATATATTTT	TRBJ1-3	few	TRBV4-1	-	15
CASDRDRGSEQYF	TGTGCCAGCGACCGGGACAGGGGGAGCGAGCAGTACTTC	TRBJ2-7	few	TRBV28	TRBD1	13
CASSPGLPSSYNEQFF	TGTGCCAGCTCACCAGGGCTTCCAAGCTCCTACAATGAGCAGTTCTTC	TRBJ2-1	-	TRBV18	-	16
CSAKRSSDRGQPQHF	TGCAGTGCAAAGAGATCCTCGGACAGAGGTCAGCCCCAGCATTTT	TRBJ1-5	few	TRBV20-1	-	15
CSARDVRQTNEKLFF	TGCAGTGCTAGAGATGTGAGGCAGACAAATGAAAAACTGTTTTTT	TRBJ1-4	-	TRBV20-1	-	15
CSVGTQGGVDYGYTF	TGCAGCGTTGGGACCCAGGGAGGTGTAGACTATGGCTACACCTTC	TRBJ1-2	-	TRBV29-1	-	15
CASSPGLAGSTEQFF	TGTGCCAGCTCACCGGGACTAGCGGGATCAACGGAGCAGTTCTTC	TRBJ2-1	-	TRBV18	TRBD2	15
CSVVVGFADTQYF	TGCAGCGTTGTTGTCGGATTCGCAGATACGCAGTATTTT	TRBJ2-3	-	TRBV29-1	-	13
CAGSGYSTDTQYF	TGTGCCGGGAGCGGGTATAGCACAGATACGCAGTATTTT	TRBJ2-3	-	TRBV6-6	-	13
CSASQARGLNEQFF	TGCAGTGCTAGTCAGGCAAGGGGGTTGAATGAGCAGTTCTTC	TRBJ2-1	few	TRBV20-1	-	14
CASSLGDRYTGELFF	TGTGCCAGCAGCTTGGGGGACAGATACACCGGGGAGCTGTTTTTT	TRBJ2-2	-	TRBV5-6	TRBD1	15
CASSQQTGTNEKLFF	TGCGCCAGCAGCCAACAGACAGGCACTAATGAAAAACTGTTTTTT	TRBJ1-4	few	TRBV4-1	-	15
CSASRETDTQYF	TGCAGTGCTAGCCGGGAGACAGATACGCAGTATTTT	TRBJ2-3	-	TRBV20-1	-	12
CASSDPRFLDHEQYF	TGTGCCAGCAGTGACCCCCGCTTTTTGGACCACGAGCAGTACTTC	TRBJ2-7	-	TRBV2	-	15
CASSYIGQGRNTEAFF	TGTGCCAGCAGTTACATAGGACAGGGAAGGAACACTGAAGCTTTCTTT	TRBJ1-1	many	TRBV6-2/TRBV6-3	TRBD1	16
CASRSGQNYGYTF	TGTGCCAGCAGGTCGGGACAGAACTATGGCTACACCTTC	TRBJ1-2	many	TRBV28	TRBD1	13
CASTQRGRGGNQPQHF	TGTGCCAGCACCCAGAGGGGGCGAGGTGGCAATCAGCCCCAGCATTTT	TRBJ1-5	many	TRBV6-2/TRBV6-3	TRBD1	16
CASSYEVAARDFGEQFF	TGTGCCAGCAGTTACGAAGTAGCGGCTAGAGATTTTGGTGAGCAGTTCTTC	TRBJ2-1	-	TRBV6-5	-	17
CAISRTGAGEAFF	TGTGCCATCAGCCGGACAGGGGCGGGAGAAGCTTTCTTT	TRBJ1-1	-	TRBV10-3	TRBD1	13
CASSLAETGGSEAFF	TGTGCCAGCAGCTTAGCGGAGACAGGGGGCTCTGAAGCTTTCTTT	TRBJ1-1	few	TRBV7-9	TRBD1	15
CASSSKVWNYGYTF	TGTGCCAGTAGTTCGAAGGTTTGGAACTATGGCTACACCTTC	TRBJ1-2	-	TRBV19	-	14
CASRTRDSNQPQHF	TGTGCCAGTAGAACCAGGGATAGCAATCAGCCCCAGCATTTT	TRBJ1-5	-	TRBV19	-	14
CASSSTEFTDTQYF	TGTGCCAGCAGTTCCACGGAGTTCACAGATACGCAGTATTTT	TRBJ2-3	-	TRBV28	-	14
CASSQVGNRGLRSGANVLTF	TGTGCCAGCAGCCAAGTTGGAAACAGGGGCCTCCGCTCCGGGGCCAACGTCCTGACTTTC	TRBJ2-6	-	TRBV14	TRBD1	20
CASSLKGAVSPLHF	TGTGCCAGCAGCTTAAAGGGGGCGGTCTCACCCCTCCACTTT	TRBJ1-6	few	TRBV7-2	TRBD1	14
CASSQTGRLADTQYF	TGCGCCAGCAGCCAAACCGGACGGTTAGCGGATACGCAGTATTTT	TRBJ2-3	few	TRBV5-1	-	15
CASSQSRGSQPQHF	TGTGCCAGCAGCCAATCAAGGGGAAGTCAGCCCCAGCATTTT	TRBJ1-5	many	TRBV16	-	14
CASSQQGYSPLHF	TGCGCCAGCAGCCAACAGGGATATTCACCCCTCCACTTT	TRBJ1-6	-	TRBV4-3	-	13
CSGTGPYEQYF	TGCAGTGGGACGGGGCCTTACGAGCAGTACTTC	TRBJ2-7	-	TRBV20-1	-	11
CASSPFFSNTEAFF	TGTGCCAGCAGCCCCTTCTTTTCGAACACTGAAGCTTTCTTT	TRBJ1-1	many	TRBV5-6	-	14
CASSLGGWGPYNEQFF	TGTGCCAGCAGCTTAGGTGGGTGGGGGCCCTACAATGAGCAGTTCTTC	TRBJ2-1	-	TRBV11-3	-	16
CASTRTGTDYNEQFF	TGTGCCAGCACCAGGACCGGGACAGACTACAATGAGCAGTTCTTC	TRBJ2-1	few	TRBV7-9	TRBD1	15
CSARDGVGGISSPLHF	TGCAGTGCTAGAGATGGGGTTGGGGGTATAAGTTCACCCCTCCACTTT	TRBJ1-6	-	TRBV20-1	-	16